The sequence of this T cell receptor (beta chain) was determined in a study of spatial heterogeneity in lung cancer. The V and J ends lost 8 bases and 5 bases respectively, with 16 bases between them. Germline CDR1 reads MDHEN; CDR2 reads SYDVKM. CDR3 size: 14 residues. This clonotype was seen at least ten times. TCRdb re-derived calls from the 5' RACE reads in MiXCR, one entry per CDR3 protein. The table shows about 13,000 distinct CDR3 sequences, with 3% to 4.5% occurring only once. Regarding time point: sample taken at primary tumor resection. Donors were around 70 untreated early-stage non-small cell lung cancer patients. The authors sequenced whole RNA from tumor, nontumor lung or frozen PBMC without sorting.

The receptor was isolated from a male donor with early-stage non-small cell lung cancer. Here the sequenced sample was PBMCs, taken at surgery. The chain has TRBV28 and TRBJ2-4; perhaps TRBD1 as D (6 bases). This chain's CDR3 is CASRLQGLQNIQYF. The CDR3 DNA sequence: TGTGCCAGCCGGCTGCAGGGGCTTCAAAACATTCAGTACTTC. Complete variable domain (other parts from reference TRBV28 and TRBJ2-4): DVKVTQSSRYLVKRTGEKVFLECVQDMDHENMFWYRQDPGLGLRLIYFSYDVKMKEKGDIPEGYSVSREKKERFSLILESASTNQTSMYLCASRLQGLQNIQYFGAGTRLSVL.